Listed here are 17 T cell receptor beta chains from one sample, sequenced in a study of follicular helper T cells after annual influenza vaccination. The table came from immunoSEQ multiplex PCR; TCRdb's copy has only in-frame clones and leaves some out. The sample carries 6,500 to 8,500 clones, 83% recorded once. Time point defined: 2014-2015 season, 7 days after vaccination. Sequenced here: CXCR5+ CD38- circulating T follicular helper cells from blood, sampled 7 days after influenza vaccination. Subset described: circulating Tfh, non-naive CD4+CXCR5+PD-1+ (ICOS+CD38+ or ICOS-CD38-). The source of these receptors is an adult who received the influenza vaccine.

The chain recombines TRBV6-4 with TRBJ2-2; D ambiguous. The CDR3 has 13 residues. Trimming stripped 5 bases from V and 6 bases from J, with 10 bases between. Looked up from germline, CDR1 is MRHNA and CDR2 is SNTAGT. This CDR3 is CASSKTHPGELFF. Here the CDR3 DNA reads TGTGCCAGCAGTAAGACCCACCCCGGGGAGCTGTTTTTT.

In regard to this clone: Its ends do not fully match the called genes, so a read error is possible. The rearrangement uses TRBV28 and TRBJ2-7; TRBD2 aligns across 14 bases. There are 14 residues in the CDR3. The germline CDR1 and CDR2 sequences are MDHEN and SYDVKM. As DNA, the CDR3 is TGCGGTTCGGGACTAGCGGGGGCTCCCTACGAGCAGTACTTC. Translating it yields CGSGLAGAPYEQYF.

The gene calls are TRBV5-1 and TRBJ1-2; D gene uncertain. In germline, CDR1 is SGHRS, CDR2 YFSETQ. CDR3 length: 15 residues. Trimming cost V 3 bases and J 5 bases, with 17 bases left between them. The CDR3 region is CASSSSLAALYGYTF. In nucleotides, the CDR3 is TGCGCCAGCAGCTCCTCACTAGCGGCGCTGTATGGCTACACCTTC.

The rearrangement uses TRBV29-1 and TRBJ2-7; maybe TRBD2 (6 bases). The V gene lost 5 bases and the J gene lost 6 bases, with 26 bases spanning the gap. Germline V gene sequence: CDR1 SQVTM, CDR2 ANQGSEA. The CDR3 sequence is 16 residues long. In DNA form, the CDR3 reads TGCAGCGTTATAAGCGGGTCGCAAGGCGGGGCTTCCGAGCAGTACTTC. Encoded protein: CSVISGSQGGASEQYF.

DNA of the CDR3: TGTGCCAGCAGTCCAGGACAGGGGGATGGCTACACCTTC. It yields the protein CASSPGQGDGYTF. V gene TRBV28 combines with J gene TRBJ1-2; 10 bases are shared with TRBD1. CDR3 size: 13 residues. Germline trimming cut 5 bases from V and 6 bases from J; bases unmatched to any gene: 3. Per germline, CDR1 MDHEN and CDR2 SYDVKM.

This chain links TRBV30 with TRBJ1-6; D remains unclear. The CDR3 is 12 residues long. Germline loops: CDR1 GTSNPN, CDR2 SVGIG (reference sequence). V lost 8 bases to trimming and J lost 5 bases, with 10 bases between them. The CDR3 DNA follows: TGTGCCCGTGGTACGGATAATTCACCCCTCCACTTT. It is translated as CARGTDNSPLHF. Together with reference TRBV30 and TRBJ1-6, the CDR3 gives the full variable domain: SQTIHQWPATLVQPVGSPLSLECTVEGTSNPNLYWYRQAAGRGLQLLFYSVGIGQISSEVPQNLSASRPQDRQFILSSKKLLLSDSGFYLCARGTDNSPLHFGNGTRLTVT.

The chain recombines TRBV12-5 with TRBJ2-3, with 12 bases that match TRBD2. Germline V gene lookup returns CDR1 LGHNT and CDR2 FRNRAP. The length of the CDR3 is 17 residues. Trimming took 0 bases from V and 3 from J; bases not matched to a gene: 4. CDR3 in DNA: TGTGCTAGTGGTTTGGTACTAGCGGGGGGCAGGACAGATACGCAGTATTTT. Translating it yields CASGLVLAGGRTDTQYF.

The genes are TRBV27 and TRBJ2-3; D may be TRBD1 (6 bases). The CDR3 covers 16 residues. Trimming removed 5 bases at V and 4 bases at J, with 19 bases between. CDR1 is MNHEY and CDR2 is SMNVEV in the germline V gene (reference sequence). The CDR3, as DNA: TGTGCCAGCAGTCCTTTTTCCAGGGGAAGGCCAGATACGCAGTATTTT. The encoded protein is CASSPFSRGRPDTQYF.

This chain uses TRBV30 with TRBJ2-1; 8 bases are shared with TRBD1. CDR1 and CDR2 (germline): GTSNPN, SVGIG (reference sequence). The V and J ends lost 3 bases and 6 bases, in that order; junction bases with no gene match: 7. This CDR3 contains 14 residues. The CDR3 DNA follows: TGTGCCTGGAGGTTGCAGGGGGCTGGCAATGAGCAGTTCTTC. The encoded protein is CAWRLQGAGNEQFF.

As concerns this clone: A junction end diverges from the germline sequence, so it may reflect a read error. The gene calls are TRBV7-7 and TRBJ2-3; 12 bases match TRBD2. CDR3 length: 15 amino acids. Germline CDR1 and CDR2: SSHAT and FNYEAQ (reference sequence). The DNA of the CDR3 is TGTGCCAGCAGCCTAGCGGGGGGGAGCACAGATACGCAGTATTTT. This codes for CASSLAGGSTDTQYF.

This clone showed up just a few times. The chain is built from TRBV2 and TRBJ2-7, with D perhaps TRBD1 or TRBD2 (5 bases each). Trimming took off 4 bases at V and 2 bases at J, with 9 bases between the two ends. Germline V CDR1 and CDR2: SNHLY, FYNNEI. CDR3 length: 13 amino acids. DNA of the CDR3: TGTGCCAGCAGTGCAGGGAGCGCCTACGAGCAGTACTTC. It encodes CASSAGSAYEQYF.

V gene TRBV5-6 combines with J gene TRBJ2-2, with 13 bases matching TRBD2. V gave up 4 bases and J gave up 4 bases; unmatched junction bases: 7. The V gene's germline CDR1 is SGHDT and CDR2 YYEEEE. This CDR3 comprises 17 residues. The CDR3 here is CASSLPGLAGVTGELFF. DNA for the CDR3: TGTGCCAGCAGCCTACCTGGACTAGCGGGGGTCACCGGGGAGCTGTTTTTT.

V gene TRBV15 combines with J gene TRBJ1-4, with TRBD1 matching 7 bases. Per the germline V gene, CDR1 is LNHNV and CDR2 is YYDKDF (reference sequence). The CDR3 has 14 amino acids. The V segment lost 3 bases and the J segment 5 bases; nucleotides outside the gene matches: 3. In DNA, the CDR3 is TGTGCCACCAGCAGGGGGGACAGAAATGAAAAACTGTTTTTT. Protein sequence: CATSRGDRNEKLFF.

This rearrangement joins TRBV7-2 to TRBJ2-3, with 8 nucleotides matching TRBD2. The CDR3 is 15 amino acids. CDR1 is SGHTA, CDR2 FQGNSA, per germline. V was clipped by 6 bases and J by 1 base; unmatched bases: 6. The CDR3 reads CASRKSGGRTDTQYF. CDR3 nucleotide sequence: TGTGCCAGCAGAAAAAGCGGGGGCCGCACAGATACGCAGTATTTT. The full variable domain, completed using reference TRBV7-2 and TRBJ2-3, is GAGVSQSPSNKVTEKGKDVELRCDPISGHTALYWYRQSLGQGLEFLIYFQGNSAPDKSGLPSDRFSAERTGGSVSTLTIQRTQQEDSAVYLCASRKSGGRTDTQYFGPGTRLTVL.

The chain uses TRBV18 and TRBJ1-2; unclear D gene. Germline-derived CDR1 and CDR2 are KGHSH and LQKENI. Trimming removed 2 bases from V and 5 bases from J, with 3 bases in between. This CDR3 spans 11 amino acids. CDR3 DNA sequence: TGTGCCAGCTCACCAGGGTATGGCTACACCTTC. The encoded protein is CASSPGYGYTF. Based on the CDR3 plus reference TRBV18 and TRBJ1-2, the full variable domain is NAGVMQNPRHLVRRRGQEARLRCSPMKGHSHVYWYRQLPEEGLKFMVYLQKENIIDESGMPKERFSAEFPKEGPSILRIQQVVRGDSAAYFCASSPGYGYTFGSGTRLTVV.

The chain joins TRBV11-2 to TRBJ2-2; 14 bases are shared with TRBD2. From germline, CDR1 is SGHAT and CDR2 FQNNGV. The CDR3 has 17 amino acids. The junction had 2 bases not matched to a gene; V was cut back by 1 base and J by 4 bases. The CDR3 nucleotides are TGTGCCAGCAGCTTAGGGACTAGCGGGGGGTTCACCGGGGAGCTGTTTTTT. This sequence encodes CASSLGTSGGFTGELFF. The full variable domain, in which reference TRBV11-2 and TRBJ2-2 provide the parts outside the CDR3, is EAGVAQSPRYKIIEKRQSVAFWCNPISGHATLYWYQQILGQGPKLLIQFQNNGVVDDSQLPKDRFSAERLKGVDSTLKIQPAKLEDSAVYLCASSLGTSGGFTGELFFGEGSRLTVL.

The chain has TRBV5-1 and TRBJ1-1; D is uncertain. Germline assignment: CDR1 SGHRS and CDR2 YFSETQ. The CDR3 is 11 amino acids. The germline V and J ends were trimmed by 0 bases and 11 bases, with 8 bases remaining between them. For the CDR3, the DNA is TGCGCCAGCAGCTTGGGAGGGAATGCTTTCTTT. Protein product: CASSLGGNAFF.